What follows describes a single T cell receptor (beta chain). CDR3 length: 16 amino acids. V lost 2 bases to trimming and J lost 5 bases; unmatched junction nucleotides: 9. From germline, CDR1 is SGHTA and CDR2 FQGNSA. The data stem from a study of blood T cell repertoires in COVID-19. About the study: PBMCs, B-cell-depleted T cells, or T cells provided the cDNA or gDNA that made up the material.

Using immunoSEQ multiplex PCR, the repertoire was profiled, and TCRdb retains in-frame clones only, with some absent. The sample lists some 170,000 clones, about 81% seen once, with almost 8.5% in the top ten. This chain connects TRBV7-2 to TRBJ2-5; 9 nucleotides align to TRBD1. The clonotype comes from a woman between 65 and 79 years old with acute or convalescent COVID-19. The sequenced sample was peripheral blood. In nucleotides, the CDR3 is TGTGCCAGCAGCTTAAGAATACAGGGGGCCGGGGAGACCCAGTACTTC. This sequence encodes CASSLRIQGAGETQYF.